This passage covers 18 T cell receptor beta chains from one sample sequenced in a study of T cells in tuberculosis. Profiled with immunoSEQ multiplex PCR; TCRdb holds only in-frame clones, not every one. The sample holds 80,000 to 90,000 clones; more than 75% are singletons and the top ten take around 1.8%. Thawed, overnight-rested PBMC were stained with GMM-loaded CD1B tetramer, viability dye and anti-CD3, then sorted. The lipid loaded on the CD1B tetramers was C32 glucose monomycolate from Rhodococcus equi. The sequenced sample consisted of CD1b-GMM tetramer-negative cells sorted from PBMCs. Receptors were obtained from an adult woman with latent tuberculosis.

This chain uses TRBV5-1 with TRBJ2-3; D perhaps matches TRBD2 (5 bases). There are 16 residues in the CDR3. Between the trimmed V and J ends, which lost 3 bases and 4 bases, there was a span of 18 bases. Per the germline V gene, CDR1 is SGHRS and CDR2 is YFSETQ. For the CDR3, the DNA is TGCGCCAGCAGCTCCCTTTCCGCCGGGGTCGCAGATACGCAGTATTTT. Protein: CASSSLSAGVADTQYF.

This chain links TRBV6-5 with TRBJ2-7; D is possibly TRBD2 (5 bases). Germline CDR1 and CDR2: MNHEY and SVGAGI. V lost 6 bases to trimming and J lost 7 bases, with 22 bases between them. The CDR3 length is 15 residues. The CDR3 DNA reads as TGTGCCAGCAGCCCCAATGGCTTCGATGGAGGTGAGCAGTACGTC. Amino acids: CASSPNGFDGGEQYV.

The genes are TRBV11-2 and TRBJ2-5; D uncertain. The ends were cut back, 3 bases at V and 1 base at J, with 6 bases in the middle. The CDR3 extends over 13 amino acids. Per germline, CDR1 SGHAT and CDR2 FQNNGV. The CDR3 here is CASSFQAQETQYF. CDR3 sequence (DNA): TGTGCCAGCAGCTTCCAGGCCCAAGAGACCCAGTACTTC.

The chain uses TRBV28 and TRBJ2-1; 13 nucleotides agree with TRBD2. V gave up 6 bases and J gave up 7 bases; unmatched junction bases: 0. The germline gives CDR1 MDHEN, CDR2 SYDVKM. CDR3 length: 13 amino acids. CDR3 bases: TGTGCCAGCAGACTAGCGGGGGGGAATGAGCAGTTCTTC. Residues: CASRLAGGNEQFF.

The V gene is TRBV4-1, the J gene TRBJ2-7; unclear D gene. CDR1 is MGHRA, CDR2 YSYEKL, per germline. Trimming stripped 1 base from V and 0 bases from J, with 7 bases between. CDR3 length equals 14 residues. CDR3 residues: CASSQGDFSYEQYF. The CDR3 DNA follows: TGCGCCAGCAGCCAAGGCGACTTCTCCTACGAGCAGTACTTC.

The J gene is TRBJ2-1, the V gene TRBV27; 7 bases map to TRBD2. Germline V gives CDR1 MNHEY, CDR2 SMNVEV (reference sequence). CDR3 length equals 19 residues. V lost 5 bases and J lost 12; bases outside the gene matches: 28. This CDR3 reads CASSPRSSGALLVRLGQFF. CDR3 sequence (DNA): TGTGCCAGCAGTCCCCGGTCGAGCGGGGCCCTGTTAGTTAGGTTGGGGCAGTTCTTC.

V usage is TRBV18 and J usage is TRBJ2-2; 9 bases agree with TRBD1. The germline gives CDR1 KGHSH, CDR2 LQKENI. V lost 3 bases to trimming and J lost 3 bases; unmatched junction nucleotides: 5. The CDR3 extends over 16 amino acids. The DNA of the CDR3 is TGTGCCAGCTCACCCAAAAGACAGGGGGACACCGGGGAGCTGTTTTTT. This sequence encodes CASSPKRQGDTGELFF.

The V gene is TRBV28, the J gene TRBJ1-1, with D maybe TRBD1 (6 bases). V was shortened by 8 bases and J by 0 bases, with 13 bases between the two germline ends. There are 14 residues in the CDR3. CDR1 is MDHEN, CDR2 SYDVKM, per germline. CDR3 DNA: TGTGCCAGCCTTCGGGGGGCATTGAACACTGAAGCTTTCTTT. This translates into CASLRGALNTEAFF.

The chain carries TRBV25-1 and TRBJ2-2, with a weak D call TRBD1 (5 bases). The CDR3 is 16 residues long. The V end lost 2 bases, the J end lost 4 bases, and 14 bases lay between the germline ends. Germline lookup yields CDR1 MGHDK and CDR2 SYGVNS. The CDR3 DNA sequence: TGTGCCAGCAGTGAACACTCAGGGTTGGGCACCGGGGAGCTGTTTTTT. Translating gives CASSEHSGLGTGELFF.

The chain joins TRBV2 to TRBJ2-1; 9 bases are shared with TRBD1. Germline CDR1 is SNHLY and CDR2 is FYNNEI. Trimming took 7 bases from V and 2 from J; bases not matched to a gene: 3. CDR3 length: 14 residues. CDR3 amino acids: CASTRDRAYNEQFF. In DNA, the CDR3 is TGTGCCAGCACCCGGGACAGGGCCTACAATGAGCAGTTCTTC.

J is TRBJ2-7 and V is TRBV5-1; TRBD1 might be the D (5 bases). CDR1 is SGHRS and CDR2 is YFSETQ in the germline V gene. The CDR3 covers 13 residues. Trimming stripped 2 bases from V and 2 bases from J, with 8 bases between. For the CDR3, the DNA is TGCGCCAGCAGCTTATCCAGGGCCTACGAGCAGTACTTC. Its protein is CASSLSRAYEQYF.

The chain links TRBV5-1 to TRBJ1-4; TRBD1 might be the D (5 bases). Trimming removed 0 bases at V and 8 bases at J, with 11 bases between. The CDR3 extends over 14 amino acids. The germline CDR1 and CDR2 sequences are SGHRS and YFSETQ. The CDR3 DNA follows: TGCGCCAGCAGCTTGGCCCGGGGGGAGGAAAAACTGTTTTTT. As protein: CASSLARGEEKLFF.

The DNA for the CDR3 is TGTGCCAGCAGCGGTGCGCACGCAGGTTCACCCCTCCACTTT. It specifies CASSGAHAGSPLHF. V usage is TRBV9 and J usage is TRBJ1-6; D uncertain. Germline V gene sequence: CDR1 SGDLS, CDR2 YYNGEE. The CDR3 loop spans 14 amino acids. Deletions cut 3 bases from V and 9 bases from J, with 13 bases between.

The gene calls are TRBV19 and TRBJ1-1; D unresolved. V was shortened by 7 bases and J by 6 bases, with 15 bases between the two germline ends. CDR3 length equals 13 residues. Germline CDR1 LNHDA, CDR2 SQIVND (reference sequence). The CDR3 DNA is TGTGCCAGTATGGTAAATTGGGCCGCTGAAGCTTTCTTT. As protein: CASMVNWAAEAFF.

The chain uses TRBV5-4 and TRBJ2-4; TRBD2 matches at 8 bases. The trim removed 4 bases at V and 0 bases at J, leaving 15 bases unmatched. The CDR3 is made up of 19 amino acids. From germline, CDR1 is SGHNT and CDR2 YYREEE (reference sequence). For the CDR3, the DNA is TGTGCCAGCAGCAACTCGGGGGGGCACCTAAGCCTAGCCAAAAACATTCAGTACTTC. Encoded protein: CASSNSGGHLSLAKNIQYF.

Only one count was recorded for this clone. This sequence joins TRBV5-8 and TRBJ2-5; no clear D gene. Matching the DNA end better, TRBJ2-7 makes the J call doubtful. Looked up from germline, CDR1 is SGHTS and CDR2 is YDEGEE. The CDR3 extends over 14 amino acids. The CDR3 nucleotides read TGTGCCAGCAGCTTGGGGCCAGGCCGCTACGAGCAGTACTTC. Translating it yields CASSLGPGRYEQYF.

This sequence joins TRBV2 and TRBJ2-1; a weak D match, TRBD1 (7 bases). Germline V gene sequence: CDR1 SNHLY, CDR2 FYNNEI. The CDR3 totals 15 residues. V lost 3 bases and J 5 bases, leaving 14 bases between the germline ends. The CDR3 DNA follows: TGTGCCAGCAGTGACCCCAGGGGGGTGGACAATGAGCAGTTCTTC. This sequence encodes CASSDPRGVDNEQFF.

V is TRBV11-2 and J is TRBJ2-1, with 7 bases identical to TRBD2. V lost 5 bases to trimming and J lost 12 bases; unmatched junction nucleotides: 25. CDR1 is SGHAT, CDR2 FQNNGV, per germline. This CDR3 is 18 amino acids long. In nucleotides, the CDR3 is TGTGCCAGCAGCCTCGAAACCCTCCCTCGGACTAGTACCAGAATGCAGTTCTTC. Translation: CASSLETLPRTSTRMQFF.